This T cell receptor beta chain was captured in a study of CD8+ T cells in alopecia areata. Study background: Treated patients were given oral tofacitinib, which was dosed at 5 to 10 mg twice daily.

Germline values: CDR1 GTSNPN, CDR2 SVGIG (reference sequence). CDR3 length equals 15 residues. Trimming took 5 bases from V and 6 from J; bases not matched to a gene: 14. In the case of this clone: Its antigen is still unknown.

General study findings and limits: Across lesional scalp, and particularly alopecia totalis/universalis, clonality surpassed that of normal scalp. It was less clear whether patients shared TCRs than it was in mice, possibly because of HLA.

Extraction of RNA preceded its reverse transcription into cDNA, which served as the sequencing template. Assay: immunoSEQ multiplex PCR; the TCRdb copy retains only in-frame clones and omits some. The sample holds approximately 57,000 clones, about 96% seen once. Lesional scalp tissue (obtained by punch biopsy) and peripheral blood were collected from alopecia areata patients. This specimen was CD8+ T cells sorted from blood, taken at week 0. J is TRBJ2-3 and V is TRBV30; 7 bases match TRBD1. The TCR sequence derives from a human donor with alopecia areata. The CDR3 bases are TGTGCCTGGGGGGGACAGTCAGGCCTAAAGGATACGCAGTATTTT. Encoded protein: CAWGGQSGLKDTQYF.